The 2 T cell receptor beta chains presented below share a single source sample, sequenced in a study of blood T cell repertoires in COVID-19. Sequenced by immunoSEQ multiplex PCR; TCRdb stores in-frame clones only, minus some. Among 100,000 or so clones listed, about 80% were seen once. The sequenced sample consisted of peripheral blood. Source of these receptors: a woman between 65 and 79 years old with acute or convalescent COVID-19.

The chain has TRBV30 and TRBJ2-3; 10 bases agree with TRBD1. Per germline, CDR1 GTSNPN and CDR2 SVGIG (reference sequence). Trimming removed 1 base from V and 3 bases from J; junction bases left unmatched: 4. The CDR3 totals 15 residues. CDR3 bases: TGTGCCTGGAGTGGGACAGGGGGTCAGACAGATACGCAGTATTTT. The encoded protein is CAWSGTGGQTDTQYF.

The rearrangement uses TRBV14 and TRBJ2-6; D ambiguous. The CDR3 length is 15 residues. Per germline, CDR1 SGHDN and CDR2 FVKESK. V was trimmed by 4 bases and J by 0 bases, leaving 7 bases between them. The CDR3 is CASSRPNSGANVLTF. In nucleotides, the CDR3 is TGTGCCAGCAGCCGGCCGAACTCTGGGGCCAACGTCCTGACTTTC.